The entry below gives a single TCR beta chain sequence along with its context. These data come from a study of blood T cell repertoires in COVID-19. The wider study: Acute and convalescent COVID-19 samples came from the United States, Italy and Spain. T cells, B-cell-depleted T cells, or PBMCs provided the cDNA or gDNA that served as material.

The assay was immunoSEQ multiplex PCR, and TCRdb's table has in-frame clones only and misses some. This table has some 120,000 clones, around four fifths appearing once. Sequencing input: peripheral blood. This TCR was sampled from a man aged 65 to 85 with acute or convalescent COVID-19.

CDR3 nucleotide sequence: TGTGCCAGTAGTATAGCTTCTAGCGGGGGGCGTAAGGGAGAGCAGTTCTTC. This gives the protein CASSIASSGGRKGEQFF. The V and J genes are TRBV19 and TRBJ2-1; 11 nucleotides match TRBD2. Per germline, CDR1 LNHDA and CDR2 SQIVND (reference sequence). With V trimmed by 1 base and J by 10 bases, 12 bases remained unmatched. The CDR3 is 17 residues long.